This TCR beta chain stems from a study of blood T cell repertoires in COVID-19. Across the whole study: Specimens from acute and convalescent COVID-19 originated in the United States, Italy and Spain. Sources were T cells, B-cell-depleted T cells, or PBMCs; the material itself was cDNA or gDNA.

Seattle patients were enrolled while actively infected and followed longitudinally. Germline lookup yields CDR1 LGHDT and CDR2 YNNKEL (reference sequence). This CDR3 contains 13 residues. V lost 4 bases and J 6 bases, leaving 13 bases between the germline ends. TCRdb keeps only in-frame clones here, not all; method: immunoSEQ multiplex PCR. The profile shows 450,000 or so clones, approximately 90% of them singletons. This clonotype was obtained from a man in his late teens or twenties with COVID-19, enrolled during active disease. This chain uses TRBV3-1 (or the pseudogene TRBV3-2) with TRBJ2-7; D might be TRBD2 (5 bases). Sequencing was done on a sample of peripheral blood. This chain's CDR3 is CASSRWVGGEQYF. The CDR3 DNA reads as TGTGCCAGCAGCCGATGGGTCGGAGGCGAGCAGTACTTC.